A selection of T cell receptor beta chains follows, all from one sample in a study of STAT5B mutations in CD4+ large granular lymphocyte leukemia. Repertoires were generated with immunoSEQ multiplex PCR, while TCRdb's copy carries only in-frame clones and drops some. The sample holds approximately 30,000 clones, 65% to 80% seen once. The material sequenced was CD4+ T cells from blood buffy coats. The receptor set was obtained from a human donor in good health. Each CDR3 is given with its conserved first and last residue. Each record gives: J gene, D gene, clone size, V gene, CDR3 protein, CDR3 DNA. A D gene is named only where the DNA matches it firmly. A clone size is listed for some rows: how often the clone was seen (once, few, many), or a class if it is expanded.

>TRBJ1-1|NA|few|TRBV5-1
CASRPWGGENTEAFF
TGCGCCAGCCGCCCGTGGGGAGGCGAGAACACTGAAGCTTTCTTT
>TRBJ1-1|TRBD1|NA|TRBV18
CASSPATGDPFF
TGTGCCAGCTCACCGGCGACAGGGGACCCTTTCTTT
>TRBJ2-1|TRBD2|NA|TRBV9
CASSAASGSQHEQFF
TGTGCCAGCAGCGCCGCTAGCGGGAGTCAGCATGAGCAGTTCTTC
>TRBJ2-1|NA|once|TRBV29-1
CSVELMSSYNEQFF
TGCAGCGTTGAATTGATGAGCTCCTACAATGAGCAGTTCTTC
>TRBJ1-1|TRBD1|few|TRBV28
CAVRQGGEAFF
TGTGCCGTCAGACAGGGCGGTGAAGCTTTCTTT
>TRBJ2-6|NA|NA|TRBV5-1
CASSLVLSGANVLTF
TGCGCCAGCAGCTTGGTGCTCTCTGGGGCCAACGTCCTGACTTTC
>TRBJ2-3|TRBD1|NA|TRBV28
CASSLAGGGGDTQYF
TGTGCCAGCAGTTTGGCAGGGGGCGGTGGAGATACGCAGTATTTT
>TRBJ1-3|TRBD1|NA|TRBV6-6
CASRLGGQAIGNTIYF
TGTGCCAGCAGACTCGGGGGACAGGCAATCGGAAACACCATATATTTT
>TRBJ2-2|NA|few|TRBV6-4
CASSAVNLHGNTGELFF
TGTGCCAGCAGTGCGGTAAATCTTCATGGGAACACCGGGGAGCTGTTTTTT
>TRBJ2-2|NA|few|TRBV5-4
CASSLNPGWDTGELFF
TGTGCCAGCAGCTTGAACCCGGGGTGGGACACCGGGGAGCTGTTTTTT
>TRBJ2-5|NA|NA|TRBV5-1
CASSLKETQYF
TGCGCCAGCAGCTTAAAAGAGACCCAGTACTTC
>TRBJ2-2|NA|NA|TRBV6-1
CASSEGRVTGELFF
TGTGCCAGCAGTGAAGGCCGAGTCACCGGGGAGCTGTTTTTT
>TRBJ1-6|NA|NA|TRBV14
CASSQVFPNSPLHF
TGTGCCAGCAGCCAAGTTTTCCCAAATTCACCCCTCCACTTT
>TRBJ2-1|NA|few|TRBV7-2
CASSLGGLEQFF
TGTGCCAGCAGCCTCGGGGGCCTTGAGCAGTTCTTC
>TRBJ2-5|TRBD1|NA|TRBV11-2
CASSSTGAGETQYF
TGTGCCAGCAGCTCGACAGGGGCCGGAGAGACCCAGTACTTC
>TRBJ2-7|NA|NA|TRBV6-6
CASSPAYEQYF
TGTGCCAGCAGTCCAGCCTACGAGCAGTACTTC
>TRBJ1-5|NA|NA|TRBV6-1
CASTEPPQPQHF
TGTGCCAGCACCGAACCCCCCCAGCCCCAGCATTTT
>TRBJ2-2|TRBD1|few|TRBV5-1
CIEPGRDRKIRGTGELFF
TGCATAGAGCCGGGCCGGGACAGGAAAATAAGGGGAACCGGGGAGCTGTTTTTT
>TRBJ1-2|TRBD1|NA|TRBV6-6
CASSYGGDGRGVGYTF
TGTGCCAGCAGTTACGGGGGTGATGGCAGGGGGGTTGGCTACACCTTC
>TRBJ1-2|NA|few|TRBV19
CASSFSLANYGYTF
TGTGCCAGTAGTTTCAGCCTAGCTAACTATGGCTACACCTTC
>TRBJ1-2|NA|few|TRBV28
CASGDRGYTF
TGTGCCAGCGGGGATCGTGGCTACACCTTC
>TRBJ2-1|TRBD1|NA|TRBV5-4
CASSLGPDRYNEQFF
TGTGCCAGCAGCTTGGGCCCGGACAGGTACAATGAGCAGTTCTTC
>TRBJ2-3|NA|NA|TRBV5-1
CASTLFVGSTTDTQYF
TGCGCCAGCACCTTATTCGTGGGGTCTACCACAGATACGCAGTATTTT
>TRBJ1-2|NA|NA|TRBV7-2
CASSPRGVINYGYTF
TGTGCCAGCAGCCCCCGCGGAGTCATTAACTATGGCTACACCTTC
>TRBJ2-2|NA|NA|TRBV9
CASSVEFVTGELFF
TGTGCCAGCAGCGTAGAGTTTGTCACCGGGGAGCTGTTTTTT
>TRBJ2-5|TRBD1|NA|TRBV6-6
CASSYGGRGQETQYF
TGTGCCAGCAGTTACGGGGGCAGGGGGCAAGAGACCCAGTACTTC
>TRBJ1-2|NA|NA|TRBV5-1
CASSPGQSYGYTF
TGCGCCAGCAGCCCCGGACAGTCCTATGGCTACACCTTC
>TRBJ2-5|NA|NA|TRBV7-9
CASSTEGNSETQYF
TGTGCCAGCAGCACGGAGGGGAATTCGGAGACCCAGTACTTC
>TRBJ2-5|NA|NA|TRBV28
CASSMEQETQYF
TGTGCCAGCAGTATGGAGCAAGAGACCCAGTACTTC
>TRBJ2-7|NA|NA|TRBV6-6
CASKDGRESSEQYF
TGTGCCAGCAAAGATGGCAGGGAGTCTAGTGAGCAGTACTTC
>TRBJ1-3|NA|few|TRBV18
CASSQDSSGNTIYF
TGTGCCAGCTCCCAAGACAGTTCTGGAAACACCATATATTTT
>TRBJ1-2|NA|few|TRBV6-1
CASSDGGMGAYGYTF
TGTGCCAGCAGTGATGGGGGGATGGGAGCCTATGGCTACACCTTC
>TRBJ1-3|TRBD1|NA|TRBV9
CASSVGDRALSGNTIYF
TGTGCCAGCAGCGTTGGGGACAGGGCCCTCTCTGGAAACACCATATATTTT
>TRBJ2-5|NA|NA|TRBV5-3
CANERSGGETQYF
TGTGCCAATGAGCGGAGCGGAGGAGAGACCCAGTACTTC
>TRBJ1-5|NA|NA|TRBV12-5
CASGLVLGASNQPQHF
TGTGCTAGTGGTTTGGTATTGGGGGCAAGCAATCAGCCCCAGCATTTT
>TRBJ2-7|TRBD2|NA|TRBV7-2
CASSLESGKELEQYF
TGTGCCAGCAGCTTAGAAAGCGGGAAGGAACTAGAGCAGTACTTC
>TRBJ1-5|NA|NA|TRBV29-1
CSVEGERKGNQPQHF
TGCAGCGTTGAAGGCGAGAGGAAAGGCAATCAGCCCCAGCATTTT
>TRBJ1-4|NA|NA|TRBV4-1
CASSQEQGKLFF
TGCGCCAGCAGCCAAGAGCAGGGAAAACTGTTTTTT
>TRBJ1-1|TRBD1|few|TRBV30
CAWINPGTGKLGAFF
TGTGCCTGGATTAACCCCGGGACAGGGAAGTTAGGAGCTTTCTTT
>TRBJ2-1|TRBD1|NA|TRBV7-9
CASSPGTGGNNEQFF
TGTGCCAGCAGCCCGGGGACAGGAGGAAACAATGAGCAGTTCTTC